The 12 T cell receptor beta chains given below trace back to one sample, sequenced in a study of cytomegalovirus exposure and HLA in healthy donors. Primers included in the PCR were 60 Vbeta and 13 Jbeta primers. Repertoires were generated with immunoSEQ multiplex PCR, while TCRdb's copy carries only in-frame clones and drops some. The table shows around 150,000 clones, with around 78% occurring only once. Sequencing was done on a sample of PBMCs. The receptors here all came from a woman aged 40 to 49 in good health and CMV-seronegative.

CDR3 in DNA: TGTGCCAGCTCACTAGGGATTACAGGGCCAACTAATGAAAAACTGTTTTTT. Protein: CASSLGITGPTNEKLFF. The chain recombines TRBV18 with TRBJ1-4, with D perhaps TRBD1 (6 bases). The ends were cut back, 4 bases at V and 0 bases at J, with 15 bases in the middle. Germline assignment: CDR1 KGHSH and CDR2 LQKENI. The CDR3 loop spans 17 amino acids.

The chain is built from TRBV18 and TRBJ1-1, with 7 bases identical to TRBD1. This CDR3 region has 14 residues. The V and J ends lost 8 bases and 0 bases, in that order; junction bases with no gene match: 6. Per germline, CDR1 KGHSH and CDR2 LQKENI. For the CDR3, the DNA is TGTGCCAGCGCGGACAGGTCCATGAACACTGAAGCTTTCTTT. Translation: CASADRSMNTEAFF.

This chain connects TRBV18 to TRBJ1-1, with 7 bases fitting TRBD1. Germline assignment: CDR1 KGHSH and CDR2 LQKENI. This CDR3 region has 14 residues. Germline trimming cut 3 bases from V and 4 bases from J; bases unmatched to any gene: 5. The CDR3 region is CASSPRAGGTEAFF. The CDR3 DNA is TGTGCCAGCTCACCCCGGGCAGGGGGCACTGAAGCTTTCTTT.

CDR3 amino acids: CASSLRQGGTDTQYF. CDR3 nucleotides: TGTGCCAGCAGCCTCAGACAGGGCGGGACAGATACGCAGTATTTT. The rearrangement links TRBV9 to TRBJ2-3; 7 bases map to TRBD1. The V and J ends lost 4 bases and 3 bases, in that order; junction bases with no gene match: 8. CDR1 SGDLS and CDR2 YYNGEE come from the germline V gene. CDR3 length: 15 amino acids.

This clone was found once. The rearrangement joins TRBV6-5 to TRBJ2-7, with D perhaps matching TRBD2 (5 bases). The CDR3 runs to 14 residues. Trimming cost V 6 bases and J 7 bases, with 19 bases left between them. CDR1 is MNHEY, CDR2 SVGAGI, per germline. The CDR3 DNA follows: TGTGCCAGCAGGGTCACGGGAAGGACTGGAGAGCAGTACTTC. As protein: CASRVTGRTGEQYF.

The gene calls are TRBV5-6 and TRBJ2-7; TRBD1 agrees at 8 bases. The CDR3 contains 14 residues. Germline V gene lookup returns CDR1 SGHDT and CDR2 YYEEEE. V shed 7 bases and J 0 bases; nucleotides not matched to a gene: 6. Here the CDR3 reads CASRRTGSSYEQYF. The DNA for the CDR3 is TGTGCCAGCCGCCGGACAGGGTCCTCCTACGAGCAGTACTTC.

The CDR3 spells CASATDRGFHEQYF. In DNA form, the CDR3 reads TGTGCCAGCGCCACGGACAGGGGTTTCCACGAGCAGTACTTC. The V call is TRBV28, the J call TRBJ2-7; 9 bases agree with TRBD1. The V and J ends lost 8 bases and 5 bases, in that order; junction bases with no gene match: 10. The CDR3 has 14 residues. Germline loops: CDR1 MDHEN, CDR2 SYDVKM.

This clone was counted only a few times. The V call is TRBV5-6, the J call TRBJ2-7, with D tentatively TRBD1 (6 bases). Germline values: CDR1 SGHDT, CDR2 YYEEEE. The CDR3 totals 13 residues. V was pared by 2 bases and J by 5 bases, with 11 bases between. CDR3 residues: CASSLLQGNEQYF. DNA for the CDR3: TGTGCCAGCAGCTTATTACAGGGTAACGAGCAGTACTTC.

The chain uses TRBV29-1 and TRBJ2-2; D is perhaps TRBD1 (6 bases). The CDR3 totals 15 residues. V lost 5 bases to trimming and J lost 6 bases, with 19 bases between them. Germline V gives CDR1 SQVTM, CDR2 ANQGSEA. The CDR3 is CSVIPGDPLAGELFF. The CDR3 DNA sequence: TGCAGCGTTATACCAGGGGACCCGTTGGCCGGGGAGCTGTTTTTT.

This clone has a single count. The CDR3 DNA reads TGTGCCAGCAGTGAACTAGGGACAGGGTACTTGTACGAGCAGTACTTC. As protein: CASSELGTGYLYEQYF. The chain couples TRBV2 to TRBJ2-7, with 9 bases lining up with TRBD1. This CDR3 contains 16 residues. The junction had 9 bases not matched to a gene; V was cut back by 2 bases and J by 4 bases. Germline lookup yields CDR1 SNHLY and CDR2 FYNNEI.

This chain uses TRBV6-1 with TRBJ1-2; TRBD1 is a possible D gene (5 bases). This CDR3 is built from 14 residues. V lost 7 bases to trimming and J lost 1 base, with 13 bases between them. Germline-derived CDR1 and CDR2 are MNHNS and SASEGT. CDR3 coding DNA: TGTGCCAGCACCCCGGGGGGGGGTAACTATGGCTACACCTTC. This codes for CASTPGGGNYGYTF.

This clone was counted only a few times. The V gene is TRBV7-8, the J gene TRBJ1-1; 9 nucleotides agree with TRBD1. There are 16 residues in the CDR3. V dropped 5 bases and J dropped 1; count of bases not matched to a gene: 8. The V gene's germline CDR1 is SGHVS and CDR2 FQNEAQ. The CDR3, as DNA: TGTGCCAGCAGCACACGATACAGGGGGCCGAACACTGAAGCTTTCTTT. Translated: CASSTRYRGPNTEAFF.